This TCR beta chain was captured by sequencing in a study of T cell repertoires in cytomegalovirus infection. Overall study: The authors relied on CMV epitopes, both recently identified HLA-C-restricted and well-studied HLA-B-restricted. An indication of both CMV infection and matching HLA type came from public TCR beta signatures.

General study points: Across the ex vivo response, the dominant clonotypes were HLA-C-restricted CMV-specific TCR beta clonotypes. Individuals carrying CMV plus the relevant HLA were identified by cumulative frequency of public TCR beta families.

This clonotype was detected only a few times. Its antigen is still unknown. One entry per CDR3 protein, called by TCRdb with MiXCR from the reads. Of roughly 990,000 distinct CDR3 sequences detected, around a third appear once; the ten largest clones hold roughly 13%. Sample: cultured CD8+ T cells from PBMCs, taken from culture after CMV antigen stimulation. The sequence came from a human donor in good health (CMV status not recorded). Some clones in this sample may be carry-over from other donors' samples.

The CDR3 is CASSYSADRAEAFF. The CDR3 nucleotides read TGTGCCAGCAGTTATTCAGCAGATAGGGCTGAAGCTTTCTTT. The rearrangement links TRBV6-6 to TRBJ1-1, with D unresolved. V was shortened by 3 bases and J by 6 bases, with 14 bases between the two germline ends. The CDR3 runs 14 residues. Germline V CDR1 and CDR2: MNHNY, SVGAGI (reference sequence).